The 5 T cell receptor beta chains below come from one sample, sequenced in a study of T cells after yellow fever vaccination. TCRdb reprocessed the 5' RACE reads via MiXCR and lists one record per CDR3 protein. This repertoire shows nearly 350,000 distinct CDR3 sequences, roughly 8.3% found once; its top ten account for approximately 18%. The sequencing used PBMCs, collected about 41 days after the first yellow fever vaccination. The receptors come from a man between 18 and 29 years old who received the YFV17D yellow fever vaccine.

The chain combines TRBV4-3 with TRBJ2-3; TRBD2 agrees at 9 bases. CDR1 and CDR2 from the germline V gene are LGHNA and YSLEER. CDR3 size: 17 residues. Trimming at V came to 2 bases and at J to 2 bases, leaving 8 bases not matched to a gene. Written as DNA, the CDR3 is TGCGCCAGCAGCCAATCCCCCCGCGGGGGGGCCACAGATACGCAGTATTTT. The encoded protein is CASSQSPRGGATDTQYF.

This clonotype was found a few times. The chain recombines TRBV5-1 with TRBJ1-1; D is possibly TRBD1 (6 bases). The CDR3 is 15 amino acids. V was shortened by 4 bases and J by 5 bases, with 18 bases between the two germline ends. Germline values: CDR1 SGHRS, CDR2 YFSETQ. The CDR3 DNA reads as TGCGCCAGCAGCCCTTTGGGGGGGGCTGGAACTGAAGCTTTCTTT. As protein: CASSPLGGAGTEAFF. Drawing the rest from reference TRBV5-1 and TRBJ1-1, the complete variable domain is KAGVTQTPRYLIKTRGQQVTLSCSPISGHRSVSWYQQTPGQGLQFLFEYFSETQRNKGNFPGRFSGRQFSNSRSEMNVSTLELGDSALYLCASSPLGGAGTEAFFGQGTRLTVV.

This clonotype appeared many times. This chain connects TRBV20-1 to TRBJ2-4, with D perhaps matching TRBD2 (5 bases). Trimming took off 3 bases at V and 3 bases at J, with 9 bases between the two ends. The CDR3 has 13 amino acids. The V gene's germline CDR1 is DFQATT and CDR2 SNEGSKA (reference sequence). CDR3 bases: TGCAGTGCTAGCCGGGATGTCAAAAACATTCAGTACTTC. The encoded protein is CSASRDVKNIQYF.

The genes are TRBV7-9 and TRBJ2-7; perhaps TRBD2 as D (5 bases). From germline, CDR1 is SEHNR and CDR2 FQNEAQ (reference sequence). V was pared by 2 bases and J by 9 bases, with 17 bases between. The CDR3 totals 14 residues. The CDR3, as DNA: TGTGCCAGCAGCTTAATGGACTTTCCTCTGGGGCAGTACTTC. It specifies CASSLMDFPLGQYF.

This clonotype has a handful of counts. V and J are TRBV7-9 and TRBJ2-7, with TRBD2 matching over 9 bases. V lost 2 bases to trimming and J lost 2 bases; unmatched junction nucleotides: 7. Germline V gene sequence: CDR1 SEHNR, CDR2 FQNEAQ (reference sequence). The CDR3 length is 16 residues. CDR3 sequence: CASSLSVAGATYEQYV. DNA for the CDR3: TGTGCCAGCAGCTTAAGTGTAGCGGGGGCCACCTACGAGCAGTACGTC.